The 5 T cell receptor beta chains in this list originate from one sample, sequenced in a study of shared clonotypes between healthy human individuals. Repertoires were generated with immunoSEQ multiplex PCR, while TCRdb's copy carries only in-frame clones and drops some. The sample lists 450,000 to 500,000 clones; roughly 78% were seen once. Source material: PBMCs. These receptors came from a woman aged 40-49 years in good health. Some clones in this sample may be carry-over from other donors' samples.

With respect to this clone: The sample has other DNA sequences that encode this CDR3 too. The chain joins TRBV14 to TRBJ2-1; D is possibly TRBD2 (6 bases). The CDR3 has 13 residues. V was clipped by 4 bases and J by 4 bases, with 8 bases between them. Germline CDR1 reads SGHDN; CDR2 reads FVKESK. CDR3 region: CASSLGLYNEQFF. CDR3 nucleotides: TGTGCCAGCAGCCTGGGACTTTACAATGAGCAGTTCTTC.

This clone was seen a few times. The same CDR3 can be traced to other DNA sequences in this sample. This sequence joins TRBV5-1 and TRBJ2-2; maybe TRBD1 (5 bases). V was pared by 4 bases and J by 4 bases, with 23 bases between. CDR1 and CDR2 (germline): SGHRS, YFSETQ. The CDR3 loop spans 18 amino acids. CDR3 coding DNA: TGCGCCAGCAGCCCCACGACACCCACCCCAGGGTTCACCGGGGAGCTGTTTTTT. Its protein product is CASSPTTPTPGFTGELFF.

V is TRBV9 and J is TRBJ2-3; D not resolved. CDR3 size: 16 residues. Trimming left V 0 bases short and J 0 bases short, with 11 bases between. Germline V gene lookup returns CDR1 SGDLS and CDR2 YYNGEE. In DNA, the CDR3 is TGTGCCAGCAGCGTAGTCGGCTTCCCTAGCACAGATACGCAGTATTTT. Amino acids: CASSVVGFPSTDTQYF.

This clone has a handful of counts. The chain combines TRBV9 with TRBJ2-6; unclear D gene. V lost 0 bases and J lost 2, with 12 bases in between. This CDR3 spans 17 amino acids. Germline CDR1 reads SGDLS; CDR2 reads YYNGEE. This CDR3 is CASSVGRTPTGANVLTF. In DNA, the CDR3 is TGTGCCAGCAGCGTAGGGAGAACACCCACTGGGGCCAACGTCCTGACTTTC.

The CDR3 spells CASSYAGEVAKNIQYF. CDR3 DNA: TGTGCCAGCAGTTACGCGGGCGAGGTAGCCAAAAACATTCAGTACTTC. This chain connects TRBV6-5 to TRBJ2-4, with D maybe TRBD2 (5 bases). CDR3 size: 16 residues. V gave up 2 bases and J gave up 0 bases, with 11 bases separating them. Germline loops: CDR1 MNHEY, CDR2 SVGAGI.